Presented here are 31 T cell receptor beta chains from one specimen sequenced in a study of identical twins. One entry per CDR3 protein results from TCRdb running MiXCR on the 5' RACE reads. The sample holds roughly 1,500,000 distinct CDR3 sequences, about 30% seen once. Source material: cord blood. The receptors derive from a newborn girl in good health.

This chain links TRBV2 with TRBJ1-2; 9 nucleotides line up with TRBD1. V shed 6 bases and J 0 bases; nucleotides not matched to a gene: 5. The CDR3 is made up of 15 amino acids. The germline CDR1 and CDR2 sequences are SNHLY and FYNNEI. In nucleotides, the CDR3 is TGTGCCAGCAGGGACAGGGGCCTTTCTAACTATGGCTACACCTTC. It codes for CASRDRGLSNYGYTF.

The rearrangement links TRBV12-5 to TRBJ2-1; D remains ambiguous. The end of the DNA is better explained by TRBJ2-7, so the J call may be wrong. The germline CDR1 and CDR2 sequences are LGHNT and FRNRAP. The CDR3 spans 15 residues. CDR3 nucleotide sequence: TGTGCTAGTGGTTTGGGGCCTTGGGGAAACAATGAGCAGTACTTC. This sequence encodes CASGLGPWGNNEQYF.

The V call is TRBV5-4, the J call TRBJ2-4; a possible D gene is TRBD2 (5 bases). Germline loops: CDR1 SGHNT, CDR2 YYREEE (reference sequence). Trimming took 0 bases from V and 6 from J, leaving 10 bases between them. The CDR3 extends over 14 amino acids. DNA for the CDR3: TGTGCCAGCAGCTTGGACGGGATCTCAAACATTCAGTACTTC. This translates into CASSLDGISNIQYF.

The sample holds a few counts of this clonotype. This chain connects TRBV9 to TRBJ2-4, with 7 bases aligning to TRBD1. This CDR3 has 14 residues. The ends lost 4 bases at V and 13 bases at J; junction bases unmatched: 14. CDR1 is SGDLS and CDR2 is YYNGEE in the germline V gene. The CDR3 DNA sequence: TGTGCCAGCAGCCCAACGGACAGGTTTTTGGAGCAGTACTTC. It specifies CASSPTDRFLEQYF.

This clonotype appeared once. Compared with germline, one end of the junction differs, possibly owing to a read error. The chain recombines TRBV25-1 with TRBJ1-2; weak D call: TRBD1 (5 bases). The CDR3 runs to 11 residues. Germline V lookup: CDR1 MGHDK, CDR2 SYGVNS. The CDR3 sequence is CTSRADHGYTF. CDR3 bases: TGTACCAGCAGGGCAGATCATGGCTACACCTTC.

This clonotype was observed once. The CDR3 bases are TGTGCCAGCGTCCTCCGGGACAGGGACTATGGCTACACCTTC. This gives the protein CASVLRDRDYGYTF. The chain links TRBV6-1 to TRBJ1-2, with 9 bases matching TRBD1. The CDR3 has 14 amino acids. The V and J ends lost 8 bases and 3 bases, in that order; junction bases with no gene match: 7. Germline CDR1 is MNHNS and CDR2 is SASEGT.

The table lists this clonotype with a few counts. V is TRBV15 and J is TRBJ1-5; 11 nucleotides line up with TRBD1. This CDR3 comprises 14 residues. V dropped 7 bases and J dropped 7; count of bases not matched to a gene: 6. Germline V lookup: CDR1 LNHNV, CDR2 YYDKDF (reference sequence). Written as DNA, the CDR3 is TGTGCCACCATCAGGACAGGGGGCGAGCAGCCCCAGCATTTT. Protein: CATIRTGGEQPQHF.

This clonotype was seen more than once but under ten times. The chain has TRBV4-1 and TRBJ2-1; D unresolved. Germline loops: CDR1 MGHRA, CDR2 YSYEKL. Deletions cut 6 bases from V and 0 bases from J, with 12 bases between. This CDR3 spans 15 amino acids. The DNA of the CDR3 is TGCGCCAGCAGGAAGCCCGATAGCTCCTACAATGAGCAGTTCTTC. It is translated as CASRKPDSSYNEQFF.

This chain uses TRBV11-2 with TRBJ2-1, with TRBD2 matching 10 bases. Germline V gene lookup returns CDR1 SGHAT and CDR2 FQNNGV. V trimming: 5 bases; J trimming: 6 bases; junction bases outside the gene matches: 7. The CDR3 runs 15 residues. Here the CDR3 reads CASSPLAGAFNEQFF. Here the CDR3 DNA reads TGTGCCAGCAGCCCCCTAGCGGGGGCCTTCAATGAGCAGTTCTTC. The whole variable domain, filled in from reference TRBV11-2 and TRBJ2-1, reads EAGVAQSPRYKIIEKRQSVAFWCNPISGHATLYWYQQILGQGPKLLIQFQNNGVVDDSQLPKDRFSAERLKGVDSTLKIQPAKLEDSAVYLCASSPLAGAFNEQFFGPGTRLTVL.

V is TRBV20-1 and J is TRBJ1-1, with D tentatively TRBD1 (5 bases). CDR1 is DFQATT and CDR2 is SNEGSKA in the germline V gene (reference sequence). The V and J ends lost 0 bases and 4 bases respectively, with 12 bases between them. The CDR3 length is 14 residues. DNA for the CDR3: TGCAGTGCTAGAGATCCGACAGTGAGCACTGAAGCTTTCTTT. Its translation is CSARDPTVSTEAFF.

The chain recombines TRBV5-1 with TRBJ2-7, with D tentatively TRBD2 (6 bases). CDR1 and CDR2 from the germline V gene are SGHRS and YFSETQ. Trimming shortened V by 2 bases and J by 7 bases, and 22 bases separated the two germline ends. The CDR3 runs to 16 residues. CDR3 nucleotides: TGCGCCAGCAGCTTCATTTTGGGACTTCATCGGGGAGAGCAGTACTTC. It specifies CASSFILGLHRGEQYF.

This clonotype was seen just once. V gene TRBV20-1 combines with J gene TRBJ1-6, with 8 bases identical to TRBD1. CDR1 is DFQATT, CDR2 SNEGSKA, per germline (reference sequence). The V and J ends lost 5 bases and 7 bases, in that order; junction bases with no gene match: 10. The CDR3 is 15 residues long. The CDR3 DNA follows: TGCAGTGCTGACCTAGGACAGGGCGGCAATTCACCCCTCCACTTT. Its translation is CSADLGQGGNSPLHF.

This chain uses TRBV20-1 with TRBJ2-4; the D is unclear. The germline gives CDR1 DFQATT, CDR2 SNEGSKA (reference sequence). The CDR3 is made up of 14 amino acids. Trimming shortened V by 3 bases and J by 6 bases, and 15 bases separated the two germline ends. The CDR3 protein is CSASASGPINIQYF. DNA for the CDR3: TGCAGTGCTAGCGCCTCCGGCCCCATAAACATTCAGTACTTC.

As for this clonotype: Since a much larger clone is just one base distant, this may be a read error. The CDR3 spells CASRGGLAREQFF. In nucleotides, the CDR3 is TGTGCCAGCAGGGGGGGACTAGCGCGTGAGCAGTTCTTC. The chain is built from TRBV28 and TRBJ2-1; 10 bases map to TRBD2. The CDR3 sequence is 13 residues long. The germline CDR1 and CDR2 sequences are MDHEN and SYDVKM. V shed 6 bases, J shed 9 bases, and the junction held 5 bases outside the gene matches.

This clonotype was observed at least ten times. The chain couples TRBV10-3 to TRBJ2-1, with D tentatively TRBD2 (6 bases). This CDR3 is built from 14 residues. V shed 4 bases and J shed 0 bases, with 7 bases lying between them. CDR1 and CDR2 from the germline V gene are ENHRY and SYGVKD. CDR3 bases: TGTGCCATCAGTGCCGGGAGCTCCTACAATGAGCAGTTCTTC. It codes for CAISAGSSYNEQFF.

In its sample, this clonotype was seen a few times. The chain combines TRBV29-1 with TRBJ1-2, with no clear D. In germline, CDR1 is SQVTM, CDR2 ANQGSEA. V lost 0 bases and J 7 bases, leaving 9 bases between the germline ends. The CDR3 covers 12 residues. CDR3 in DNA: TGCAGCGTTGAAGATATCCGGGGTGGCTACACCTTC. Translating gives CSVEDIRGGYTF.

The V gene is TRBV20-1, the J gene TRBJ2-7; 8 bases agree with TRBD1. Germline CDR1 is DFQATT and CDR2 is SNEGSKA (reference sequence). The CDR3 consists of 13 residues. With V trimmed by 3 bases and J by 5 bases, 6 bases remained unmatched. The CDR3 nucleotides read TGCAGTGCTAGCCGACAGGGGTCTCACGAGCAGTACTTC. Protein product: CSASRQGSHEQYF.

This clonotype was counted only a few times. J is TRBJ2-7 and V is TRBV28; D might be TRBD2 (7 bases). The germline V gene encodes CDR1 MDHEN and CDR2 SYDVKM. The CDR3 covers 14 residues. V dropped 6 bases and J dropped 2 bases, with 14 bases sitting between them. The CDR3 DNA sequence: TGTGCCAGCAGGCCGACAGGACTAGCCTACGAGCAGTACTTC. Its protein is CASRPTGLAYEQYF.

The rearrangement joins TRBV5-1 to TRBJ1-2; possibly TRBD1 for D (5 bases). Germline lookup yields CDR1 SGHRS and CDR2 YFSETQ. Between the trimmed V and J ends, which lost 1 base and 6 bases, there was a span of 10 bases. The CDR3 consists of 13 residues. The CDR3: CASSLRGLDGYTF. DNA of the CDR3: TGCGCCAGCAGCTTGCGGGGCTTGGATGGCTACACCTTC.

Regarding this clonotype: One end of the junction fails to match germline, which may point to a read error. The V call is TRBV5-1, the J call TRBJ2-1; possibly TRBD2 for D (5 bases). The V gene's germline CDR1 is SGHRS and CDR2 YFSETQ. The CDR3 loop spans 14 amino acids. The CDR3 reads CVSSPPREGNEQFF. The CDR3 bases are TGCGTCAGCAGCCCCCCGCGCGAGGGCAATGAGCAGTTCTTC.

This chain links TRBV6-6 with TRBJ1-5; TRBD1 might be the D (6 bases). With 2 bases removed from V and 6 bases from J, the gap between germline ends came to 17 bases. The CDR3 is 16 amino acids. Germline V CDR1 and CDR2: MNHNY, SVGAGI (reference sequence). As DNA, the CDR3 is TGTGCCAGCAGTTACCGGTCGGAACAGGGTGTTCAGCCCCAGCATTTT. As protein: CASSYRSEQGVQPQHF.

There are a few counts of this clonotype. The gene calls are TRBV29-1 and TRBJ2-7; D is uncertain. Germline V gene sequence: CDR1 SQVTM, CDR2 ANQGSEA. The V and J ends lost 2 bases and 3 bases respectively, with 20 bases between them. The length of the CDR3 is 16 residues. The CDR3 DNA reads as TGCAGCGTTGAACCATACACGGCCACCAGAGGCTACGAGCAGTACTTC. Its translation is CSVEPYTATRGYEQYF.

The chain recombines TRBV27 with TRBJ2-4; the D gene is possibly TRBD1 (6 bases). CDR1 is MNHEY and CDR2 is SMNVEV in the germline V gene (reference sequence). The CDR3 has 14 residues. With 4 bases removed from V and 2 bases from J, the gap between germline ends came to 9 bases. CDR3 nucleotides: TGTGCCAGCAGTTACACAGGGTCCAAAAACATTCAGTACTTC. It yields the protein CASSYTGSKNIQYF.

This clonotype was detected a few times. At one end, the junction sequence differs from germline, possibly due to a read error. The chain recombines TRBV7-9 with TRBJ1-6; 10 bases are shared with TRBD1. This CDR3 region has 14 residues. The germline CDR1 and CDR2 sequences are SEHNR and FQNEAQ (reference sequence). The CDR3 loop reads CACSETGGNSPLHF. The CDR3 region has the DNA TGTGCCTGCAGCGAGACAGGGGGCAATTCACCCCTCCACTTT.

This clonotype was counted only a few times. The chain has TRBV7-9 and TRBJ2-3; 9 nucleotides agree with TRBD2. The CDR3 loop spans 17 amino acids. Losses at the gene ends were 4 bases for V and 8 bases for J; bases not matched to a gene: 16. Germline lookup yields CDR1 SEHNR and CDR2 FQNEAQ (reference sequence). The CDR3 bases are TGTGCCAGCAGCTCCCCTCCCGGGACTAGCCCCTACAGTACGCAGTATTTT. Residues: CASSSPPGTSPYSTQYF.

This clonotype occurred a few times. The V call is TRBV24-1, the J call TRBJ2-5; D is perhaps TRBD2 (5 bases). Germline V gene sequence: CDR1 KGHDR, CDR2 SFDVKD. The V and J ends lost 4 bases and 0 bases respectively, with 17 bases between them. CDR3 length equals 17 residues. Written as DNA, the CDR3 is TGTGCCACCAGTGACTCAACGAGGGCCCCGTACCAAGAGACCCAGTACTTC. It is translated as CATSDSTRAPYQETQYF.

The CDR3 sequence is CASKLRGEWEQYF. The CDR3 coding sequence is TGTGCCAGCAAGTTACGGGGGGAATGGGAGCAGTACTTC. This rearrangement joins TRBV6-2 or TRBV6-3 to TRBJ2-5; 7 nucleotides align to TRBD2. This CDR3 has 13 residues. Germline V gene sequence: CDR1 MNHEY, CDR2 SVGEGT. V lost 7 bases, J lost 11 bases, and 13 bases stayed unmatched.

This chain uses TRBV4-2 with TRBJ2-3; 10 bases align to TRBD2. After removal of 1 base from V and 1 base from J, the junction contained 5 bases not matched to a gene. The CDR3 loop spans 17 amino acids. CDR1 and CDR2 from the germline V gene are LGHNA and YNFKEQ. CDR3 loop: CASSQVASGGGTDTQYF. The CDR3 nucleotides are TGTGCCAGCAGCCAAGTCGCGAGCGGGGGGGGCACAGATACGCAGTATTTT.

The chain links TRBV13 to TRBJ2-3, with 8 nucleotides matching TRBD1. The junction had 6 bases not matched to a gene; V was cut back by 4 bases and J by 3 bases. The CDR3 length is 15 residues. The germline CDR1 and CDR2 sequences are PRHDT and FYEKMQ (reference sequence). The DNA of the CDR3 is TGTGCCAGCAGCTCCCGGACAGGGTGGACAGATACGCAGTATTTT. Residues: CASSSRTGWTDTQYF.

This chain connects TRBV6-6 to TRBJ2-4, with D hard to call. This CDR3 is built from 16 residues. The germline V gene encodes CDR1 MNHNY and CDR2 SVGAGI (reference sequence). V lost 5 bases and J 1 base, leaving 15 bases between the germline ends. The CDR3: CASSPWSRRAKNIQYF. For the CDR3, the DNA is TGTGCCAGCAGTCCCTGGTCTCGGCGGGCCAAAAACATTCAGTACTTC.

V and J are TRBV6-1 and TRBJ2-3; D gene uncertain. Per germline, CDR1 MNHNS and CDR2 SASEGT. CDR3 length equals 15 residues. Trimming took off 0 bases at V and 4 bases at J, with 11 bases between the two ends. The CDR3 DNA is TGTGCCAGCAGTGAAGCTTCTTACTCGGCAGATACGCAGTATTTT. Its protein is CASSEASYSADTQYF.